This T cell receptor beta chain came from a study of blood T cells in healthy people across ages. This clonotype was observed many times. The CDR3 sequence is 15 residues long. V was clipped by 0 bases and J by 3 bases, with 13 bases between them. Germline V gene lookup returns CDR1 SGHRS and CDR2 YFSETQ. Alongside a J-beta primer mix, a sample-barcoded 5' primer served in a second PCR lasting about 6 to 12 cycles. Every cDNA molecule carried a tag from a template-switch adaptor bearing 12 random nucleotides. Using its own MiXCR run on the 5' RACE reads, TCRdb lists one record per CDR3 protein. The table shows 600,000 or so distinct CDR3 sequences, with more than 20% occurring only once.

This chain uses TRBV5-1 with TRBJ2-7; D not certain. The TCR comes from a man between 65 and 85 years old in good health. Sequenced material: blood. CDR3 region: CASSLGLDGIYEQYF. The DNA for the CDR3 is TGCGCCAGCAGCTTGGGGTTGGACGGAATCTACGAGCAGTACTTC. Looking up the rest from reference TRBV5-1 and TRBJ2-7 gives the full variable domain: KAGVTQTPRYLIKTRGQQVTLSCSPISGHRSVSWYQQTPGQGLQFLFEYFSETQRNKGNFPGRFSGRQFSNSRSEMNVSTLELGDSALYLCASSLGLDGIYEQYFGPGTRLTVT.